These T cell receptor beta chains were read from a single sample in a study of neoadjuvant anti-PD-1 for oral cavity cancer. TCRdb's copy holds only in-frame clones and misses some; the assay was immunoSEQ multiplex PCR. Of some 70,000 clones listed, about 85% were seen once; the top ten hold approximately 3%. The starting material was PBMCs, obtained after nivolumab (anti-PD-1) treatment. The receptors derive from a person aged 40 to 85 with oral cavity squamous cell carcinoma. Each CDR3 is given with its conserved first and last residue. A D gene is named only where the DNA matches it firmly. Not all rows give a size; the values are once, few, many and, for expanded clones, a class.

CDR3nt	CDR3aa	len	abundance	v_gene	j_gene	d_gene
TGTGCCTGGGGGCGGGAGTTCTCCTACGAGCAGTACTTC	CAWGREFSYEQYF	13	.	TRBV30	TRBJ2-7	TRBD2
TGTTTAGTCCGCCCCAGGGATAGCAATCAGCCCCAGCATTTT	CLVRPRDSNQPQHF	14	few	TRBV19	TRBJ1-5	.
TGTGCCAGCAGTTACTCGCCCGGCGGGGAGCTGTTTTTT	CASSYSPGGELFF	13	.	TRBV6-5	TRBJ2-2	.
TGTGCCAGCAGCTTGGCCCCGGACGGATACAAAAACATTCAGTACTTC	CASSLAPDGYKNIQYF	16	.	TRBV5-6	TRBJ2-4	.
TGTGCCAGCAGCTTAAAGGAGCGGCGGTTAGAGACCCAGTACTTC	CASSLKERRLETQYF	15	.	TRBV7-8	TRBJ2-5	.
TGTGCCAGTAGTACCGGGACTATAGGCTACAATGAGCAGTTCTTC	CASSTGTIGYNEQFF	15	few	TRBV19	TRBJ2-1	TRBD2
TGTGCCAGCAGTGCCCCCATATCCTACAATGAGCAGTTCTTC	CASSAPISYNEQFF	14	.	TRBV25-1	TRBJ2-1	.
TGTGCCACCACAGGGCGACAAGATACGCAGTATTTT	CATTGRQDTQYF	12	.	TRBV2	TRBJ2-3	.
TGTGCCAGCAGCTTGAGGGGTCAGGGGGTCAGGAATGAGCAGTTCTTC	CASSLRGQGVRNEQFF	16	once	TRBV5-6	TRBJ2-1	TRBD1
TGCGCCAGCCAGGGACAGGGAGGGTTTCCCGGGGAGCTGTTTTTT	CASQGQGGFPGELFF	15	.	TRBV4-1	TRBJ2-2	TRBD1
TGTGCCAGCTCACCACTATCGGGGCAGGTAGAGACCCAGTACTTC	CASSPLSGQVETQYF	15	.	TRBV18	TRBJ2-5	.
TGTGCCAGCAGCTTAGGGAGACAGGGAATTGGGGCAGCTAGGGAGACCCAGTACTTC	CASSLGRQGIGAARETQYF	19	.	TRBV7-8	TRBJ2-5	TRBD1
TGCAGCGTTGAAGATCCGGGAACCCGCTCCTACAATGAGCAGTTCTTC	CSVEDPGTRSYNEQFF	16	.	TRBV29-1	TRBJ2-1	.
TGTGCCAGCAGTGAATACAACAGCAAAGAGACCCAGTACTTC	CASSEYNSKETQYF	14	.	TRBV25-1	TRBJ2-5	.
TGCGCCAGCAGCGCGGGACTAGTCTTGGAGACCCAGTACTTC	CASSAGLVLETQYF	14	.	TRBV5-1	TRBJ2-5	TRBD2
TGTGCCAGCTCACTCAACAGGGTCGAGCAGTACTTC	CASSLNRVEQYF	12	.	TRBV18	TRBJ2-7	.
TGTGCCAGCAGCTTACAGGGGACGAACACTGAAGCTTTCTTT	CASSLQGTNTEAFF	14	.	TRBV7-3	TRBJ1-1	.
TGTGCCAGCAGTAAGGGGGGGACAGCTACTAATGAAAAACTGTTTTTT	CASSKGGTATNEKLFF	16	.	TRBV9	TRBJ1-4	TRBD1
TGTGCCAGCAGCTTAGGGGTAGGAAACACCATATATTTT	CASSLGVGNTIYF	13	once	TRBV7-9	TRBJ1-3	.
TGTGCCAGCAGCTTGGGAGGGGGGCGCGGCTATGGCTACACCTTC	CASSLGGGRGYGYTF	15	.	TRBV5-4	TRBJ1-2	.
TGTGCCAGCAGTTTGGGGGGCGAGTTGCGTGGCTACACCTTC	CASSLGGELRGYTF	14	.	TRBV28	TRBJ1-2	.
TGTGCCAGCAGCGCCCGCCCAGGGGAACTGCGGGAGACCCAGTACTTC	CASSARPGELRETQYF	16	.	TRBV9	TRBJ2-5	.
TGTGCCAGCAGCTTAGATCAAGTTATAGTCTACGAGCAGTACTTC	CASSLDQVIVYEQYF	15	.	TRBV11-2	TRBJ2-7	.
TGTGCTAGCAGCTTAGACAGCCTGGGGACCCAGTACTTC	CASSLDSLGTQYF	13	.	TRBV7-7	TRBJ2-5	.
TGTGCCAGCAGCTTGCAGGGGGGTAAGGGAGAGACCCAGTACTTC	CASSLQGGKGETQYF	15	.	TRBV5-4	TRBJ2-5	.